These 21 T cell receptor beta chains were sequenced from one sample in a study of T-cell reconstitution after alpha-beta-depleted transplantation in children. A library of TCRbeta sequences, prepared with unique molecular identifiers, was generated. TCRdb redid the calling of the PCR reads with MiXCR, one entry per CDR3 protein. The data hold about 240,000 distinct CDR3 sequences, with 12% observed a single time. Source: PBMCs from the stem cell graft donor, taken from the stem cell graft. Receptor source: a human donor who donated a stem cell graft to a child with acute lymphoblastic leukemia.

There are many counts of this clonotype. The chain uses TRBV29-1 and TRBJ2-7; D unresolved. Germline V gene lookup returns CDR1 SQVTM and CDR2 ANQGSEA. The CDR3 is 12 amino acids. V lost 2 bases and J lost 4, with 9 bases in between. This CDR3 reads CSVEFEEYEQYF. As DNA, the CDR3 is TGCAGCGTTGAATTTGAGGAGTACGAGCAGTACTTC.

The chain links TRBV7-2 to TRBJ1-1; TRBD1 aligns across 11 bases. The germline V gene has CDR1 SGHTA and CDR2 FQGNSA. Trimming at V came to 5 bases and at J to 0 bases, leaving 11 bases not matched to a gene. This CDR3 is built from 18 residues. CDR3 sequence reads: CASSGRDRGRGLNTEAFF. The CDR3 nucleotides read TGTGCCAGCAGCGGCCGGGACAGGGGGAGAGGGTTGAACACTGAAGCTTTCTTT.

This clonotype was observed many times. The CDR3 coding sequence is TGCGCCAGCAGCTCATTTGGGACACAACAAGAGACCCAGTACTTC. This translates into CASSSFGTQQETQYF. The genes are TRBV5-1 and TRBJ2-5, with D possibly matching TRBD1 (6 bases). The CDR3 totals 15 residues. The germline V and J ends were trimmed by 3 bases and 2 bases, with 14 bases remaining between them. Germline CDR1 is SGHRS and CDR2 is YFSETQ.

This clonotype was counted ten times or more. The chain has TRBV9 and TRBJ1-6; 8 bases line up with TRBD1. J gave up 9 bases and V 4 bases, and 6 bases lay outside the gene matches. Germline lookup yields CDR1 SGDLS and CDR2 YYNGEE. The CDR3 loop spans 14 amino acids. In nucleotides, the CDR3 is TGTGCCAGCAGCCCAGGACAGGGTTTTTCACCCCTCCACTTT. It encodes CASSPGQGFSPLHF.

This clonotype has ten or more counts. The chain has TRBV7-2 and TRBJ2-7; no clear D. This CDR3 is 16 amino acids long. V was shortened by 3 bases and J by 0 bases, with 15 bases between the two germline ends. Germline-derived CDR1 and CDR2 are SGHTA and FQGNSA. The DNA for the CDR3 is TGTGCCAGCAGCTTGAATGGGCGGACCTACTCCTACGAGCAGTACTTC. It translates to CASSLNGRTYSYEQYF.

In its sample, this clonotype was seen many times. The V and J genes are TRBV6-5 and TRBJ1-6; perhaps TRBD1 as D (5 bases). From germline, CDR1 is MNHEY and CDR2 SVGAGI. V was cut by 5 bases and J by 3 bases, with 11 bases left in between. CDR3 length: 15 amino acids. The CDR3, as DNA: TGTGCCAGCAGTCTCGACAGTTTCTATAATTCACCCCTCCACTTT. This translates into CASSLDSFYNSPLHF.

There are many counts of this clonotype. The rearrangement uses TRBV29-1 and TRBJ2-7; 8 nucleotides match TRBD1. The CDR3 runs 14 residues. J lost 6 bases, V lost 1 base, and 8 bases had no gene match. Per the germline V gene, CDR1 is SQVTM and CDR2 is ANQGSEA. Here the CDR3 DNA reads TGCAGCGTTGAAGGGCCGGGACAGGAGTTCGAGCAGTACTTC. Amino acid sequence: CSVEGPGQEFEQYF.

This clonotype has a count of ten or more. This chain links TRBV5-1 with TRBJ2-3, with D hard to call. The germline V and J ends were trimmed by 4 bases and 2 bases, with 14 bases remaining between them. The CDR3 spans 15 residues. The germline CDR1 and CDR2 sequences are SGHRS and YFSETQ. CDR3 sequence (DNA): TGCGCCAGCAGCCTTTTCCAGCGAGTCACAGATACGCAGTATTTT. Translated: CASSLFQRVTDTQYF.

This clonotype was seen ten or more times. The gene calls are TRBV29-1 and TRBJ1-1; no firm D call. CDR3 length: 11 amino acids. From germline, CDR1 is SQVTM and CDR2 ANQGSEA. V was pared by 6 bases and J by 1 base, with 6 bases between. The CDR3 coding sequence is TGCAGCGTCCAGTCGAACACTGAAGCTTTCTTT. Its protein is CSVQSNTEAFF. Looking up the rest from reference TRBV29-1 and TRBJ1-1 gives the full variable domain: SAVISQKPSRDICQRGTSLTIQCQVDSQVTMMFWYRQQPGQSLTLIATANQGSEATYESGFVIDKFPISRPNLTFSTLTVSNMSPEDSSIYLCSVQSNTEAFFGQGTRLTVV.

This clonotype was detected ten times or more. J is TRBJ2-7 and V is TRBV7-8, with a possible D match to TRBD2 (5 bases). There are 16 residues in the CDR3. V lost 0 bases and J lost 2, with 14 bases in between. Per the germline V gene, CDR1 is SGHVS and CDR2 is FQNEAQ. CDR3 nucleotides: TGTGCCAGCAGCTTAGCGGTTGGACTCTTTACCTACGAGCAGTACTTC. Protein sequence: CASSLAVGLFTYEQYF.

The sample holds many counts of this clonotype. The rearrangement uses TRBV10-3 and TRBJ1-2, with a weak D call TRBD1 (5 bases). V dropped 6 bases and J dropped 4 bases, with 24 bases sitting between them. This CDR3 is built from 17 residues. Germline CDR1 is ENHRY and CDR2 is SYGVKD. The CDR3 sequence: CAISSLGTGTGPYGYTF. The CDR3 coding sequence is TGTGCCATCAGCTCTCTCGGTACCGGGACGGGGCCCTATGGCTACACCTTC.

This clonotype was seen at least ten times. The chain is built from TRBV12-3 or TRBV12-4 and TRBJ1-1, with D possibly being TRBD1 (6 bases). Deletions cut 5 bases from V and 1 base from J, with 17 bases between. The CDR3 consists of 16 residues. The CDR3 nucleotides are TGTGCCAGCAGTCCCCGCAGGGGAAATGAGAACACTGAAGCTTTCTTT. It is translated as CASSPRRGNENTEAFF.

This clonotype has a count of ten or more. The chain recombines TRBV7-2 with TRBJ2-3; 12 positions match TRBD1. Germline values: CDR1 SGHTA, CDR2 FQGNSA. The trim removed 7 bases at V and 4 bases at J, leaving 6 bases unmatched. This CDR3 has 15 residues. CDR3 in amino acids: CASNLGQGAPDTQYF. The CDR3 DNA reads as TGTGCCAGCAACCTGGGACAGGGGGCTCCAGATACGCAGTATTTT.

Details on this clonotype: A read error may account for a junction end that differs from germline. This chain connects TRBV27 to TRBJ2-6; D gene ambiguous. Germline values: CDR1 MNHEY, CDR2 SMNVEV (reference sequence). There are 15 residues in the CDR3. In DNA form, the CDR3 reads TGTGCCACCAGTTTATTAGGGTCTGGGGCCAACGTCCTGACTTTC. Its protein product is CATSLLGSGANVLTF.

This clonotype has at least ten counts. The V gene is TRBV19, the J gene TRBJ1-4, with D unresolved. The CDR3 spans 16 residues. Germline V gene sequence: CDR1 LNHDA, CDR2 SQIVND (reference sequence). Trimming pared 4 bases from V and 6 bases from J, leaving 18 bases between. The CDR3 is CASSKFGRDTDEKLFF. In DNA form, the CDR3 reads TGTGCCAGTAGTAAATTTGGGCGAGATACAGATGAAAAACTGTTTTTT.

At least ten counts were recorded for this clonotype. The chain employs TRBV2 and TRBJ2-5; unclear D gene. The germline V and J ends were trimmed by 5 bases and 4 bases, with 8 bases remaining between them. CDR1 and CDR2 from the germline V gene are SNHLY and FYNNEI. CDR3 length equals 12 residues. The CDR3 protein is CASSPTAETQYF. The CDR3, as DNA: TGTGCCAGCAGTCCCACAGCAGAGACCCAGTACTTC.

This clonotype was recorded at least ten times. The chain combines TRBV6-1 with TRBJ1-2; D perhaps matches TRBD1 (5 bases). The CDR3 runs 13 residues. Germline V gives CDR1 MNHNS, CDR2 SASEGT. Trimming removed 6 bases at V and 4 bases at J, with 12 bases between. The CDR3 spells CASSLGGGYGYTF. CDR3 DNA sequence: TGTGCCAGCAGCTTGGGGGGGGGCTATGGCTACACCTTC.

This clonotype has a count of ten or more. This rearrangement joins TRBV20-1 to TRBJ2-1, with D perhaps matching TRBD2 (6 bases). Trimming cost V 7 bases and J 1 base, with 8 bases left between them. The CDR3 runs to 12 residues. Looked up from germline, CDR1 is DFQATT and CDR2 is SNEGSKA (reference sequence). The CDR3 is CSGGESYNEQFF. The CDR3 DNA follows: TGCAGTGGCGGGGAGTCCTACAATGAGCAGTTCTTC.

Remarks on this clonotype: A much larger clone differs from this one at a single base, so this may be a read error. The chain carries TRBV29-1 and TRBJ2-2; D perhaps matches TRBD2 (5 bases). The CDR3 has 16 amino acids. CDR1 and CDR2 from the germline V gene are SQVTM and ANQGSEA. The CDR3 DNA is TGCACCGTACGCGTAGTTGGAGGACCAAACACCGGGGAGCTGTTTTTT. This gives the protein CTVRVVGGPNTGELFF.

This clonotype has at least ten counts. The chain employs TRBV7-8 and TRBJ1-3; D perhaps matches TRBD1 (6 bases). The CDR3 totals 14 residues. Germline assignment: CDR1 SGHVS and CDR2 FQNEAQ. Trimming left V 2 bases short and J 2 bases short, with 7 bases between. CDR3 sequence: CASSLSGAGNTIYF. CDR3 nucleotide sequence: TGTGCCAGCAGCTTATCAGGGGCTGGAAACACCATATATTTT.

This clonotype was seen repeatedly, ten times or more. The chain uses TRBV29-1 and TRBJ1-2; 7 bases match TRBD1. The CDR3 is 13 residues long. Germline lookup yields CDR1 SQVTM and CDR2 ANQGSEA. V was clipped by 5 bases and J by 0 bases; unmatched bases: 3. The CDR3 DNA follows: TGCAGCGTTAGACAGGGACCTAACTATGGCTACACCTTC. Translated: CSVRQGPNYGYTF. Full variable domain (rest looked up from reference TRBV29-1 and TRBJ1-2): SAVISQKPSRDICQRGTSLTIQCQVDSQVTMMFWYRQQPGQSLTLIATANQGSEATYESGFVIDKFPISRPNLTFSTLTVSNMSPEDSSIYLCSVRQGPNYGYTFGSGTRLTVV.